The sequence of this T cell receptor beta chain was determined in a study of T cell repertoires in cytomegalovirus infection. Study conclusions and caveats: HLA-C-restricted CMV clonotypes gave the most frequent clonotype in two of eight donors.

This clonotype was counted at least ten times. As yet, its antigen is unknown. MiXCR, applied by TCRdb to the reads, yields one record per CDR3 protein. The profile shows 490,000 or so distinct CDR3 sequences, around 10% of them singletons. The length of the CDR3 is 16 residues. Looked up from germline, CDR1 is MGHDK and CDR2 is SYGVNS. V was clipped by 2 bases and J by 5 bases; unmatched bases: 10. This clonotype was sampled from a human donor in good health (CMV status not recorded). Some clones in this sample may be carry-over from other donors' samples. The chain has TRBV25-1 and TRBJ2-5; the match to TRBD2 covers 8 bases. The sequenced material came from PBMCs. CDR3 sequence reads: CASSEGGAGVGETQYF. CDR3 sequence (DNA): TGTGCCAGCAGTGAAGGGGGAGCGGGAGTGGGGGAGACCCAGTACTTC.